This T cell receptor beta chain emerged from a study of shared clonotypes between healthy human individuals. Assay runs were performed at deep level. The data were produced by immunoSEQ multiplex PCR, yet TCRdb's version contains in-frame clones alone and is incomplete. The repertoire consists of about 2 million clones, with about 95% occurring once and the leading ten covering 1.2%. The naive CD8 population came from CD45RO-negative cells selected for CCR7, without terminally differentiated effector memory CD45RA+ cells. The healthy adult donors were HIV-negative and reported no recent acute infections or vaccinations. The germline gives CDR1 SGHKS, CDR2 YYEKEE (reference sequence). CDR3 size: 18 residues. V lost 2 bases and J 3 bases, leaving 24 bases between the germline ends.

The rearrangement joins TRBV5-5 to TRBJ2-7, with D maybe TRBD2 (5 bases). The source of this sequence is a man aged 18 to 29 in good health. Material: naive CD8+ T cells sorted from blood. CDR3 amino acids: CASSLTMVDSGRDYEQYF. The CDR3 nucleotides are TGTGCCAGCAGCTTAACTATGGTGGACTCCGGACGGGACTACGAGCAGTACTTC.